Shown below are 26 T cell receptor beta chains from a single sample sequenced in a study of cytomegalovirus exposure and HLA in healthy donors. This PCR relied on a set of 60 Vbeta primers and 13 Jbeta primers. Produced via immunoSEQ multiplex PCR; TCRdb's table is partial and in-frame only. The profile shows under 200,000 clones, about 85% of them singletons. Sequences were obtained from PBMCs. The receptors stem from a man aged 25 to 40 in good health and CMV-seropositive.

V is TRBV9 and J is TRBJ1-2; no definite D call. The CDR3 loop spans 15 amino acids. Germline V CDR1 and CDR2: SGDLS, YYNGEE. Between the trimmed V and J ends, which lost 1 base and 2 bases, there was a span of 12 bases. The CDR3 loop reads CASSVTPGENYGYTF. The CDR3 DNA reads as TGTGCCAGCAGCGTAACCCCGGGAGAGAACTATGGCTACACCTTC.

This chain joins TRBV6-1 and TRBJ2-6; D uncertain. The CDR3 runs to 16 residues. The V end was cut by 3 bases, the J end by 0 bases, with 9 bases between. Germline CDR1 and CDR2: MNHNS and SASEGT. The CDR3 here is CASSDRAYSGANVLTF. The DNA for the CDR3 is TGTGCCAGCAGTGACCGCGCCTACTCTGGGGCCAACGTCCTGACTTTC.

The CDR3 loop is CASTETGTGMSGELFF. As DNA, the CDR3 is TGTGCCAGCACCGAGACCGGGACAGGGATGTCCGGGGAGCTGTTTTTT. The rearrangement links TRBV9 to TRBJ2-2, with TRBD1 matching 9 bases. Losses at the gene ends were 6 bases for V and 6 bases for J; bases not matched to a gene: 12. CDR1 is SGDLS, CDR2 YYNGEE, per germline. This CDR3 comprises 16 residues.

J is TRBJ2-1 and V is TRBV12-1; the table's D call, TRBD2, has no DNA check behind it. TRBV12-1 represents a pseudogene. This CDR3 region has 18 residues. Here the CDR3 DNA reads TGTGCCAGCTCTGTCGAGTCGTTCGCGGGAGGTTTGGATTATGAGCAGTTCTTC. Translation gives CASSVESFAGGLDYEQFF.

The V gene is TRBV27, the J gene TRBJ2-7, with TRBD1 matching 7 bases. The CDR3 length is 12 residues. Per germline, CDR1 MNHEY and CDR2 SMNVEV (reference sequence). The V segment lost 6 bases and the J segment 6 bases; nucleotides outside the gene matches: 5. The CDR3 sequence is CASRTGYSEQYF. CDR3 bases: TGTGCCAGCAGGACAGGGTACAGCGAGCAGTACTTC.

The V call is TRBV15, the J call TRBJ1-4, with TRBD1 matching 7 bases. The V gene end was trimmed by 5 bases and the J gene end by 8 bases; junction bases not matched to a gene: 8. Germline V CDR1 and CDR2: LNHNV, YYDKDF (reference sequence). The CDR3 extends over 14 amino acids. For the CDR3, the DNA is TGTGCCACCAGCCAAGGGGGCGCGGGGGAAAAACTGTTTTTT. As protein: CATSQGGAGEKLFF.

The chain employs TRBV18 and TRBJ1-5, with D maybe TRBD1 (6 bases). This CDR3 spans 14 amino acids. CDR1 is KGHSH and CDR2 is LQKENI in the germline V gene. Between the trimmed V and J ends, which lost 6 bases and 6 bases, there was a span of 15 bases. CDR3 sequence: CASSLVGAGQPQHF. The DNA for the CDR3 is TGTGCCAGCTCGCTAGTGGGGGCGGGTCAGCCCCAGCATTTT.

This rearrangement joins TRBV5-6 to TRBJ2-1, with 8 bases fitting TRBD1. The CDR3 length is 11 residues. The V gene's germline CDR1 is SGHDT and CDR2 YYEEEE. Trimming took 5 bases from V and 8 from J; bases not matched to a gene: 0. The CDR3 DNA is TGTGCCAGCAGGACAGGGGATGAGCAGTTCTTC. Protein: CASRTGDEQFF.

The gene calls are TRBV9 and TRBJ2-3; tentatively, D is TRBD1 (6 bases). CDR1 SGDLS and CDR2 YYNGEE come from the germline V gene. The CDR3 loop spans 14 amino acids. The V end lost 0 bases, the J end lost 5 bases, and 10 bases lay between the germline ends. The CDR3 protein is CASSVVGGQDTQYF. CDR3 nucleotide sequence: TGTGCCAGCAGCGTAGTAGGGGGTCAAGATACGCAGTATTTT.

The chain has TRBV7-6 and TRBJ1-4; D gene unclear. The germline gives CDR1 SGHVS, CDR2 FNYEAQ. CDR3 length: 13 amino acids. Trimming removed 4 bases from V and 8 bases from J, with 11 bases in between. Here the CDR3 reads CASSSLQAEKLFF. CDR3 in DNA: TGTGCCAGCAGCTCCCTCCAGGCGGAAAAACTGTTTTTT.

This clone was seen just once. The chain has TRBV7-6 and TRBJ1-1, with D unresolved. The V gene lost 4 bases and the J gene lost 3 bases, with 6 bases spanning the gap. The CDR3 spans 12 residues. The germline CDR1 and CDR2 sequences are SGHVS and FNYEAQ. Written as DNA, the CDR3 is TGTGCCAGCAGCTCGCAGGACACTGAAGCTTTCTTT. Encoded protein: CASSSQDTEAFF.

The V and J genes are TRBV2 and TRBJ1-1, with 9 bases fitting TRBD1. J was trimmed by 7 bases and V by 10 bases; bases with no gene match: 19. This CDR3 has 16 residues. Per the germline V gene, CDR1 is SNHLY and CDR2 is FYNNEI. CDR3 sequence (DNA): TGTGCCACCAGCTTAACAGGGGGCGCAAAATCTGGTGAAGCTTTCTTT. Its translation is CATSLTGGAKSGEAFF.

CDR3 in amino acids: CASRGDNSYEQYV. CDR3 sequence (DNA): TGTGCCAGCAGGGGAGACAACTCCTACGAGCAGTACGTC. The V call is TRBV6-1, the J call TRBJ2-7; possibly TRBD2 for D (5 bases). V was cut by 6 bases and J by 0 bases, with 9 bases left in between. Germline CDR1 and CDR2: MNHNS and SASEGT. This CDR3 comprises 13 residues.

This clone has just one count. The chain couples TRBV30 to TRBJ2-2; D gene unclear. V was pared by 0 bases and J by 3 bases, with 8 bases between. Germline V gives CDR1 GTSNPN, CDR2 SVGIG (reference sequence). This CDR3 has 14 amino acids. As DNA, the CDR3 is TGTGCCTGGAGTGTAGCCAGGTACACCGGGGAGCTGTTTTTT. Protein product: CAWSVARYTGELFF.

This clone has a handful of counts. The rearrangement joins TRBV4-3 to TRBJ1-2; D is unclear. The CDR3 is 14 residues long. V lost 4 bases and J lost 6, with 15 bases in between. Germline CDR1 and CDR2: LGHNA and YSLEER. The CDR3 bases are TGCGCCAGCAGCCGAGATGAGACTCGGAATGGCTACACCTTC. Translated: CASSRDETRNGYTF.

V is TRBV10-3 and J is TRBJ2-7; 10 bases match TRBD2. V lost 3 bases, J lost 2 bases, and 13 bases stayed unmatched. Germline CDR1 is ENHRY and CDR2 is SYGVKD. The CDR3 has 18 residues. As DNA, the CDR3 is TGTGCCATCAGTGATTTTGGGCTAGCGGGAGAAGAGACCTACGAGCAGTACTTC. Its protein is CAISDFGLAGEETYEQYF.

This rearrangement joins TRBV11-3 to TRBJ2-6; no reliable D call. CDR3 length: 16 residues. Germline V CDR1 and CDR2: SGHNT, YENEEA. Trimming cost V 2 bases and J 0 bases, with 8 bases left between them. CDR3: CASSLSVHSGANVLTF. CDR3 DNA: TGTGCCAGCAGCTTATCGGTTCACTCTGGGGCCAACGTCCTGACTTTC.

The chain employs TRBV18 and TRBJ1-1; D might be TRBD1 (6 bases). Trimming took off 8 bases at V and 4 bases at J, with 14 bases between the two ends. Germline-derived CDR1 and CDR2 are KGHSH and LQKENI. The length of the CDR3 is 13 residues. In DNA form, the CDR3 reads TGTGCCAGCGCGGACAGCTCCCTCACTGAAGCTTTCTTT. Translated: CASADSSLTEAFF.

This clone was recorded a few times. The rearrangement links TRBV2 to TRBJ1-1; D is possibly TRBD1 (5 bases). The CDR3 runs to 12 residues. CDR1 and CDR2 from the germline V gene are SNHLY and FYNNEI. Trimming removed 1 base at V and 7 bases at J, with 7 bases between. The CDR3 protein is CASSEGGVEAFF. CDR3 bases: TGTGCCAGCAGTGAAGGGGGGGTTGAAGCTTTCTTT.

CDR3 loop: CASRAGTNEKLFF. Written as DNA, the CDR3 is TGTGCCAGCAGGGCAGGGACTAATGAAAAACTGTTTTTT. The gene calls are TRBV28 and TRBJ1-4; D may be TRBD1 (5 bases). V was cut by 6 bases and J by 2 bases, with 7 bases left in between. CDR1 is MDHEN and CDR2 is SYDVKM in the germline V gene. The CDR3 consists of 13 residues.

This clone was observed once. This chain joins TRBV6-1 and TRBJ1-4; 10 nucleotides match TRBD1. The CDR3 consists of 13 residues. Germline V CDR1 and CDR2: MNHNS, SASEGT. The V gene end was trimmed by 8 bases and the J gene end by 6 bases; junction bases not matched to a gene: 3. This CDR3 is CASGDRGYEKLFF. As DNA, the CDR3 is TGTGCCAGCGGGGACAGGGGCTATGAAAAACTGTTTTTT.

The chain couples TRBV6-5 to TRBJ2-4; D is unclear. The CDR3 is 14 amino acids. V lost 6 bases and J lost 2, with 11 bases in between. Germline CDR1 MNHEY, CDR2 SVGAGI. The CDR3 bases are TGTGCCAGCAGCCCAAGCCTCACCAAAAACATTCAGTACTTC. Protein product: CASSPSLTKNIQYF.

This rearrangement joins TRBV4-3 to TRBJ1-5; D is possibly TRBD1 (5 bases). This CDR3 is built from 14 residues. Trimming removed 1 base at V and 5 bases at J, with 9 bases between. CDR1 and CDR2 from the germline V gene are LGHNA and YSLEER. In DNA form, the CDR3 reads TGCGCCAGCAGCCAAGGGGGGGAACATCAGCCCCAGCATTTT. Translating it yields CASSQGGEHQPQHF.

In its sample, this clone was seen once. The gene calls are TRBV5-4 and TRBJ2-1; 8 bases agree with TRBD2. The length of the CDR3 is 17 residues. V was clipped by 0 bases and J by 4 bases; unmatched bases: 9. The germline V gene has CDR1 SGHNT and CDR2 YYREEE (reference sequence). CDR3 sequence (DNA): TGTGCCAGCAGCTTGGTAGCTAGCGGGCCTTTTTACAATGAGCAGTTCTTC. It encodes CASSLVASGPFYNEQFF.

The rearrangement joins TRBV27 to TRBJ2-3, with TRBD1 identical over 8 bases. Germline values: CDR1 MNHEY, CDR2 SMNVEV (reference sequence). This CDR3 has 15 amino acids. V shed 4 bases, J shed 4 bases, and the junction held 7 bases outside the gene matches. This chain's CDR3 is CASSSRTGFADTQYF. The CDR3 DNA reads as TGTGCCAGCAGTTCCCGGACAGGGTTCGCAGATACGCAGTATTTT.

V is TRBV7-2 and J is TRBJ2-1; 8 bases map to TRBD1. The CDR3 spans 16 residues. J lost 6 bases, V lost 5 bases, and 12 bases had no gene match. Germline assignment: CDR1 SGHTA and CDR2 FQGNSA. CDR3 residues: CASSSKGRDRFNEQFF. DNA of the CDR3: TGTGCCAGCAGCAGCAAGGGCCGGGACAGGTTCAATGAGCAGTTCTTC.